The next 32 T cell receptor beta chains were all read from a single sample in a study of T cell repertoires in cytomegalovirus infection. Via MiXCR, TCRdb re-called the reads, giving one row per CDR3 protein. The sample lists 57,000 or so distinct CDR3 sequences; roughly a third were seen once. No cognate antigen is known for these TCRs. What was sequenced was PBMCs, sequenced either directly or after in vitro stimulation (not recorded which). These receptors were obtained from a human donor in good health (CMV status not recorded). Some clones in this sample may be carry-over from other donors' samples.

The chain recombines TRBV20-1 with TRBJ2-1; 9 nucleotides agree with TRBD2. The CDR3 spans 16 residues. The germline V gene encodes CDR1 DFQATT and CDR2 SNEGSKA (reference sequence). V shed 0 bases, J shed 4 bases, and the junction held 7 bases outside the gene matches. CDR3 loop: CSARDLPSGIYNEQFF. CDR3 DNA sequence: TGCAGTGCTAGAGATCTACCTAGCGGGATATACAATGAGCAGTTCTTC.

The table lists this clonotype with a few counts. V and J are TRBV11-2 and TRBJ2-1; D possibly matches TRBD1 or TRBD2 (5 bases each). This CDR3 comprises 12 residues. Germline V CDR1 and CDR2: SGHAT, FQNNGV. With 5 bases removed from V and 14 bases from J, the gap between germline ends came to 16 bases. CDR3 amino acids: CASSPGRPEEFF. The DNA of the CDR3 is TGTGCCAGCAGCCCGGGACGACCTGAAGAGTTCTTC.

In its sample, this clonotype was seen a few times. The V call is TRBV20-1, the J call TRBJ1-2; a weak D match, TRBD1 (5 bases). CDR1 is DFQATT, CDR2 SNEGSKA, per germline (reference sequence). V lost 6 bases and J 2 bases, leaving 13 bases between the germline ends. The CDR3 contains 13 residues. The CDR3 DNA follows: TGCAGTGCGCAACCGGGACCGAACTATGGCTACACCTTC. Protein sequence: CSAQPGPNYGYTF.

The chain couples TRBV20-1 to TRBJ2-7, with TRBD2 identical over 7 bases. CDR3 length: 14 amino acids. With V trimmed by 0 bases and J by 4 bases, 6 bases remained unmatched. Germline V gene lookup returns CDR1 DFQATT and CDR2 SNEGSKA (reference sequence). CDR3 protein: CSARDRGGPYEQYF. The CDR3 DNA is TGCAGTGCTAGAGATAGGGGAGGGCCGTACGAGCAGTACTTC.

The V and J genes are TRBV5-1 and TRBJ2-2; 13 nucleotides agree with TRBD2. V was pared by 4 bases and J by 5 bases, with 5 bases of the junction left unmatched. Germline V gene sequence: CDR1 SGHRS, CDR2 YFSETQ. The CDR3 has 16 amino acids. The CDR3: CASSPTSGGETGELFF. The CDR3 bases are TGCGCCAGCAGCCCAACTAGCGGGGGGGAAACCGGGGAGCTGTTTTTT.

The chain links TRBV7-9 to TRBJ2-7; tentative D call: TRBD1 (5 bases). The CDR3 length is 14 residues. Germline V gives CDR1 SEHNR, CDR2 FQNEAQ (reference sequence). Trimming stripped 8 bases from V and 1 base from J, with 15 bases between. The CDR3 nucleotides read TGTGCCAGCGCCAATTACAGGAGATCCTACGAGCAGTACTTC. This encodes CASANYRRSYEQYF.

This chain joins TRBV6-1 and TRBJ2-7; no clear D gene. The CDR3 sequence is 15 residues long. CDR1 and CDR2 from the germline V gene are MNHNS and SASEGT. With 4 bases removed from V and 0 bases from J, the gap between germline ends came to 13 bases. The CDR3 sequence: CASSVARRRSYEQYF. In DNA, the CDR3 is TGTGCCAGCAGTGTGGCCCGCCGGCGCTCCTACGAGCAGTACTTC.

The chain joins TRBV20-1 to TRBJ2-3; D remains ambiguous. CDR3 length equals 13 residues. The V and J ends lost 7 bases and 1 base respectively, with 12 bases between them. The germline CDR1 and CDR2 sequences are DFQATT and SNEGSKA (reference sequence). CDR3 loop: CSERLPGTDTQYF. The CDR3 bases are TGCAGTGAAAGGCTTCCGGGCACAGATACGCAGTATTTT.

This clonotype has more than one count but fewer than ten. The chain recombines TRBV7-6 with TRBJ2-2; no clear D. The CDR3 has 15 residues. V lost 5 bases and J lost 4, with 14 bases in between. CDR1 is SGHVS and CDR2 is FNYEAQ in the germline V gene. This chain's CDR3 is CASSPPTAGTGELFF. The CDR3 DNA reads TGTGCCAGCAGCCCTCCGACCGCAGGCACCGGGGAGCTGTTTTTT.

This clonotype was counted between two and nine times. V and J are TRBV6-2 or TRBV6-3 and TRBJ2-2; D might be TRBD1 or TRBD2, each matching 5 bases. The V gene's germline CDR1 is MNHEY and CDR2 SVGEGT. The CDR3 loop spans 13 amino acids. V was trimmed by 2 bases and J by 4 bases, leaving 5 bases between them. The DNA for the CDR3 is TGTGCCAGCAGTTACGGGGGCACCGGGGAGCTGTTTTTT. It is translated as CASSYGGTGELFF.

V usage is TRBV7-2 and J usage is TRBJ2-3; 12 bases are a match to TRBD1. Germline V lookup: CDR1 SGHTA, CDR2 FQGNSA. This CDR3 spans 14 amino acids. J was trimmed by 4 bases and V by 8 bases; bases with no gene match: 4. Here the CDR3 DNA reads TGTGCCAGCGGGGACAGGGGGCAAGCAGATACGCAGTATTTT. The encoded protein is CASGDRGQADTQYF.

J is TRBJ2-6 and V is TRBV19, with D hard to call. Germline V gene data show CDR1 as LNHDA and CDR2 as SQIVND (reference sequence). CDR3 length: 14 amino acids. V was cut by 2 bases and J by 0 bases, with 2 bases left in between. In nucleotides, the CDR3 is TGTGCCAGTAGTATATACTCTGGGGCCAACGTCCTGACTTTC. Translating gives CASSIYSGANVLTF. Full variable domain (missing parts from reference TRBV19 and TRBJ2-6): DGGITQSPKYLFRKEGQNVTLSCEQNLNHDAMYWYRQDPGQGLRLIYYSQIVNDFQKGDIAEGYSVSREKKESFPLTVTSAQKNPTAFYLCASSIYSGANVLTFGAGSRLTVL.

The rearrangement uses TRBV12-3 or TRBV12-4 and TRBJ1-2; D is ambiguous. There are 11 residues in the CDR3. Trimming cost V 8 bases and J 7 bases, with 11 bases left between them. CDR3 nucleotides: TGTGCCAGCGGTTCGGGTTCTGGCTACACCTTC. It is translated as CASGSGSGYTF.

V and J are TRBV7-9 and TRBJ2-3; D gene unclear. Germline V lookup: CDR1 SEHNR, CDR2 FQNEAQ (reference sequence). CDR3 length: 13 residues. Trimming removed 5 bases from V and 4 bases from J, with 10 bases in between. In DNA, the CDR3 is TGTGCCAGCAGCATTGGAGTGGCAGATACGCAGTATTTT. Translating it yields CASSIGVADTQYF.

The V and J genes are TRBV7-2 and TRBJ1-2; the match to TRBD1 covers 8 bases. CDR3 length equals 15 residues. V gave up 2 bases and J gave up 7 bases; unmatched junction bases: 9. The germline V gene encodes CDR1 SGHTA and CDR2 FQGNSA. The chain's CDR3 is CASSLLGQAVRGYTF. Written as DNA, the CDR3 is TGTGCCAGCAGCTTATTGGGACAGGCGGTACGTGGCTACACCTTC.

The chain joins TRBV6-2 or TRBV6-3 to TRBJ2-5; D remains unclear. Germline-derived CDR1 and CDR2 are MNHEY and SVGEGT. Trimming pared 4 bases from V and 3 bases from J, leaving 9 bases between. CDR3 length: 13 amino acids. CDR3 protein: CASSSRRKETQYF. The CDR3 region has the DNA TGTGCCAGCAGTTCACGCAGAAAAGAGACCCAGTACTTC.

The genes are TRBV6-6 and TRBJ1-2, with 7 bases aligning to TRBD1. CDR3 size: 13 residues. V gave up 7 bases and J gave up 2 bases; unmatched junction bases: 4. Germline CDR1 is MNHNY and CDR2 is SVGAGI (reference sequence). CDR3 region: CASTVQGNYGYTF. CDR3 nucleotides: TGTGCCAGCACCGTACAGGGGAACTATGGCTACACCTTC.

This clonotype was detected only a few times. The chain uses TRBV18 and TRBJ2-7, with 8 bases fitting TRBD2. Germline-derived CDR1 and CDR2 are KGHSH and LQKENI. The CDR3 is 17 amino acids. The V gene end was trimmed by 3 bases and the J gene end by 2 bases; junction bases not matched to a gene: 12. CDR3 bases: TGTGCCAGCTCACCCCTCCCGCAGCGGGAGCTTCCCTACGAGCAGTACTTC. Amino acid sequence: CASSPLPQRELPYEQYF. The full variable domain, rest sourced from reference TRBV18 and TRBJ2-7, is NAGVMQNPRHLVRRRGQEARLRCSPMKGHSHVYWYRQLPEEGLKFMVYLQKENIIDESGMPKERFSAEFPKEGPSILRIQQVVRGDSAAYFCASSPLPQRELPYEQYFGPGTRLTVT.

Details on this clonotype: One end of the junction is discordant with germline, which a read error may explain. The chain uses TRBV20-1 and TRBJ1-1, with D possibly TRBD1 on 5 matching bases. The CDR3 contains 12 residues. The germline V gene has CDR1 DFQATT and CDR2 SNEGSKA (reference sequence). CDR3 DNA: TGCGGTGCTCGCCAGGGTGGTGGTGAAGCTTTCTTT. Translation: CGARQGGGEAFF.

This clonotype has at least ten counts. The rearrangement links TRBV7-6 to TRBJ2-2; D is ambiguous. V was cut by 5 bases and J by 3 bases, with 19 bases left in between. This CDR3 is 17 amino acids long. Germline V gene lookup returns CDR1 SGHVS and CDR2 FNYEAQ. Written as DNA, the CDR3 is TGTGCCAGCAGCCCGCGCCCAACAAGGGCGGACACCGGGGAGCTGTTTTTT. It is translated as CASSPRPTRADTGELFF.

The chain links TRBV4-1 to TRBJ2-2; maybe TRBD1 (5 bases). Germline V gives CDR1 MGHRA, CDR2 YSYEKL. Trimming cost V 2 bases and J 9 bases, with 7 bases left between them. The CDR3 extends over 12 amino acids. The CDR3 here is CASSQWGRELFF. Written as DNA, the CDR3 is TGCGCCAGCAGCCAATGGGGCCGGGAGCTGTTTTTT.

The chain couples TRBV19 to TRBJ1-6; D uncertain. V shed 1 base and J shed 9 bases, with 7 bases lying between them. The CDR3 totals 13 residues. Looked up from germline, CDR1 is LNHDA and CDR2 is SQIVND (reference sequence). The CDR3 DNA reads TGTGCCAGTAGTATAGGGGTGAGTTCACCCCTCCACTTT. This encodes CASSIGVSSPLHF.

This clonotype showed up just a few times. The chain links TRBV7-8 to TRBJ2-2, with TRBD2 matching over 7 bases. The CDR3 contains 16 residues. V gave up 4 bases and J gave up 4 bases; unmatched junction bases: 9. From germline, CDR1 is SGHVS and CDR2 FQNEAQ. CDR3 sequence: CASSSTGRAGTGELFF. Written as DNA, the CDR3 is TGTGCCAGCAGCTCGACTGGGAGGGCCGGCACCGGGGAGCTGTTTTTT.

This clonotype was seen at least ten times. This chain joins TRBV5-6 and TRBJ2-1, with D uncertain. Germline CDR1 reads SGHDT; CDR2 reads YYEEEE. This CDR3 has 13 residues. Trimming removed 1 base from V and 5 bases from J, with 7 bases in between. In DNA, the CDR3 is TGTGCCAGCAGCTTGTGGTCCAACAATGAGCAGTTCTTC. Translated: CASSLWSNNEQFF.

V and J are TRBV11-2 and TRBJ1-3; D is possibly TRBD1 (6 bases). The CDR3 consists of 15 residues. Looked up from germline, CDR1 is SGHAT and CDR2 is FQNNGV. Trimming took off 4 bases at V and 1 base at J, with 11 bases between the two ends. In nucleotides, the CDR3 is TGTGCCAGCAGCTCCCCAGGGGCATCTGGAAACACCATATATTTT. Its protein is CASSSPGASGNTIYF.

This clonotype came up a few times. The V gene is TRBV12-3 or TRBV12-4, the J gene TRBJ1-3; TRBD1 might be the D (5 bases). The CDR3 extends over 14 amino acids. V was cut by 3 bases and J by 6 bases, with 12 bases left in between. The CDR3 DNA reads TGTGCCAGCAGTTTTACAGGAGAGAAAAACACCATATATTTT. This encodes CASSFTGEKNTIYF.

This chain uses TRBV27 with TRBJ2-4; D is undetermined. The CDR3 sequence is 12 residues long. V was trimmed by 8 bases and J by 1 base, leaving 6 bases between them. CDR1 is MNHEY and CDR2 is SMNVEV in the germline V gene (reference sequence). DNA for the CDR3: TGTGCCAGCTGGGGTGCCAAAAACATTCAGTACTTC. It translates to CASWGAKNIQYF.

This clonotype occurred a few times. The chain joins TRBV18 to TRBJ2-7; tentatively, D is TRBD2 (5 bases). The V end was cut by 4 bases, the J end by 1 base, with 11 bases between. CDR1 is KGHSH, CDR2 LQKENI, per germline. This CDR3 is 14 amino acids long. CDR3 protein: CASSQAEKSYEQYF. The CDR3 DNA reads TGTGCCAGCTCACAAGCGGAAAAATCCTACGAGCAGTACTTC.

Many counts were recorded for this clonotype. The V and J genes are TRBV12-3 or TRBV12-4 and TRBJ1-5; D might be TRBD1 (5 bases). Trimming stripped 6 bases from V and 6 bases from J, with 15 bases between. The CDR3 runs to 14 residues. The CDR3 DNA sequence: TGTGCCAGCAGCTCGACGGGGGGTGGTCAGCCCCAGCATTTT. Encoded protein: CASSSTGGGQPQHF.

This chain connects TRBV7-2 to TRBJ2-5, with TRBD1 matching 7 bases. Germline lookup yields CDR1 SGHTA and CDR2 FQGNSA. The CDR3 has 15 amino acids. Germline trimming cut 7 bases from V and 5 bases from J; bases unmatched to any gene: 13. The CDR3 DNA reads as TGTGCCAGCACCCAACCGACAGGGCTACTCGAGACCCAGTACTTC. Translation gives CASTQPTGLLETQYF.

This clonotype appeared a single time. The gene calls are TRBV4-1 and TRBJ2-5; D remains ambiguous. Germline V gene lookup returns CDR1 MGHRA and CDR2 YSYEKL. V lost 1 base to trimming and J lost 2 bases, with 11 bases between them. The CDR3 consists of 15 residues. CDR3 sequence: CASSQGGQLQETQYF. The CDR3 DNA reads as TGCGCCAGCAGCCAAGGTGGTCAATTACAAGAGACCCAGTACTTC.

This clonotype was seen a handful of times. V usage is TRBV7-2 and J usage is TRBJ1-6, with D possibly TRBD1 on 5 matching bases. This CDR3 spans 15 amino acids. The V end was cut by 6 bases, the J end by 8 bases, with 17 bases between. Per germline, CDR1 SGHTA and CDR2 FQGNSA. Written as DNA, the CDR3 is TGTGCCAGCAGTTCGAACGGGGGAAGGCATTCACCCCTCCACTTT. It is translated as CASSSNGGRHSPLHF.